This T cell receptor (beta chain) was observed in a study of shared clonotypes between healthy human individuals. Both subsets, CD45RA+ naive and CD45RA-negative memory, were split from the CD4+ cells. The V gene lost 5 bases and the J gene lost 0 bases, with 7 bases spanning the gap. CDR1 and CDR2 from the germline V gene are MDHEN and SYDVKM. The CDR3 totals 13 residues. The method was immunoSEQ multiplex PCR; TCRdb's version includes in-frame clones alone and lacks a portion of them. This sample has some 300,000 clones, with more than 60% found just once. This clone was seen only a few times. Sequenced material: memory CD4+ T cells sorted from blood. Indicated subset: CD45RA-negative fraction. The clonotype was recovered from a man aged 30-40 years in good health. This chain uses TRBV28 with TRBJ1-1; D is possibly TRBD1 (5 bases). The CDR3 DNA follows: TGTGCCAGCAGTCCGGGACTGAACACTGAAGCTTTCTTT. This gives the protein CASSPGLNTEAFF.